The 11 T cell receptor beta chains below were found in one sample sequenced in a study of blood T cell repertoires in COVID-19. Data came from immunoSEQ multiplex PCR; TCRdb stores just in-frame clones and leaves some out. Of about 140,000 clones listed, 79% are singletons. What was sequenced was peripheral blood. The receptor source for this set is a man between 60 and 75 years old with acute or convalescent COVID-19.

The V and J genes are TRBV30 and TRBJ2-7, with D perhaps TRBD2 (5 bases). Germline V CDR1 and CDR2: GTSNPN, SVGIG (reference sequence). CDR3 length: 12 amino acids. V was pared by 1 base and J by 4 bases, with 8 bases between. The CDR3 sequence is CAWSGGLYEQYF. CDR3 DNA sequence: TGTGCCTGGAGTGGCGGGTTATACGAGCAGTACTTC. The full variable domain, completed using reference TRBV30 and TRBJ2-7, is SQTIHQWPATLVQPVGSPLSLECTVEGTSNPNLYWYRQAAGRGLQLLFYSVGIGQISSEVPQNLSASRPQDRQFILSSKKLLLSDSGFYLCAWSGGLYEQYFGPGTRLTVT.

The chain combines TRBV4-1 with TRBJ1-5, with D uncertain. Trimming removed 6 bases from V and 0 bases from J, with 9 bases in between. The length of the CDR3 is 14 residues. Germline CDR1 is MGHRA and CDR2 is YSYEKL. The CDR3 DNA follows: TGCGCCAGCAGTGCAGAATATAGCAATCAGCCCCAGCATTTT. Amino acids: CASSAEYSNQPQHF.

The chain joins TRBV11-3 to TRBJ2-2, with a tentative D call TRBD2 (6 bases). V lost 3 bases and J lost 0, with 11 bases in between. This CDR3 contains 16 residues. In germline, CDR1 is SGHNT, CDR2 YENEEA. This CDR3 is CASSFGGIANTGELFF. Here the CDR3 DNA reads TGTGCCAGCAGCTTCGGAGGGATCGCGAACACCGGGGAGCTGTTTTTT.

The chain is built from TRBV18 and TRBJ2-5, with D unclear. V lost 2 bases, J lost 1 base, and 8 bases lay in between. The CDR3 runs to 14 residues. Looked up from germline, CDR1 is KGHSH and CDR2 is LQKENI. The CDR3 spells CASSPARFQETQYF. CDR3 nucleotides: TGTGCCAGCTCACCAGCCCGGTTCCAAGAGACCCAGTACTTC.

V gene TRBV11-1 combines with J gene TRBJ2-7, with TRBD2 as a possible D gene (6 bases). This CDR3 contains 13 residues. Per germline, CDR1 SGHAT and CDR2 FQDESV (reference sequence). Deletions cut 5 bases from V and 4 bases from J, with 12 bases between. Here the CDR3 reads CASSPGTPYEQYF. The CDR3 DNA reads as TGTGCCAGCAGCCCCGGGACTCCTTACGAGCAGTACTTC.

This chain connects TRBV11-1 to TRBJ1-6, with 7 bases identical to TRBD1. From germline, CDR1 is SGHAT and CDR2 FQDESV (reference sequence). The CDR3 runs to 15 residues. The junction had 9 bases not matched to a gene; V was cut back by 6 bases and J by 7 bases. The CDR3 DNA reads as TGTGCCAGCAGGGAAAGAGGGACAGAGAATTCACCCCTCCACTTT. It codes for CASRERGTENSPLHF.

The chain joins TRBV6-5 to TRBJ1-1, with a possible D match to TRBD1 (5 bases). CDR1 is MNHEY, CDR2 SVGAGI, per germline. Trimming removed 2 bases from V and 4 bases from J, with 11 bases in between. The CDR3 runs to 14 residues. The CDR3 loop reads CASSYLGVSTEAFF. For the CDR3, the DNA is TGTGCCAGCAGTTACCTAGGGGTTAGCACTGAAGCTTTCTTT.

This chain links TRBV7-2 with TRBJ2-5; a weak D match, TRBD2 (7 bases). The CDR3 loop spans 15 amino acids. Germline loops: CDR1 SGHTA, CDR2 FQGNSA. With 3 bases removed from V and 2 bases from J, the gap between germline ends came to 13 bases. The CDR3 DNA is TGTGCCAGCAGCTTGGGGGGGCACTATCAAGAGACCCAGTACTTC. Its translation: CASSLGGHYQETQYF.

V gene TRBV27 combines with J gene TRBJ2-7; no reliable D call. Germline CDR1 MNHEY, CDR2 SMNVEV (reference sequence). CDR3 size: 16 residues. V lost 5 bases to trimming and J lost 2 bases, with 19 bases between them. In DNA form, the CDR3 reads TGTGCCAGCAGTCCATTTTGGCGGAGTTTAACCTACGAGCAGTACTTC. It translates to CASSPFWRSLTYEQYF.

V usage is TRBV6-2 or TRBV6-3 and J usage is TRBJ2-7; 9 nucleotides match TRBD1. Germline V gives CDR1 MNHEY, CDR2 SVGEGT. This CDR3 has 14 residues. J lost 9 bases, V lost 6 bases, and 12 bases had no gene match. This chain's CDR3 is CASSPISRQGGQYF. The CDR3 coding sequence is TGTGCCAGCAGCCCCATTTCGCGACAGGGGGGGCAGTACTTC.

The V and J genes are TRBV4-3 and TRBJ1-1; 7 bases fit TRBD1. With V trimmed by 3 bases and J by 6 bases, 7 bases remained unmatched. This CDR3 is 14 amino acids long. CDR1 and CDR2 from the germline V gene are LGHNA and YSLEER. CDR3 residues: CASSQDTTGPEAFF. The DNA of the CDR3 is TGCGCCAGCAGCCAGGACACGACAGGGCCTGAAGCTTTCTTT.